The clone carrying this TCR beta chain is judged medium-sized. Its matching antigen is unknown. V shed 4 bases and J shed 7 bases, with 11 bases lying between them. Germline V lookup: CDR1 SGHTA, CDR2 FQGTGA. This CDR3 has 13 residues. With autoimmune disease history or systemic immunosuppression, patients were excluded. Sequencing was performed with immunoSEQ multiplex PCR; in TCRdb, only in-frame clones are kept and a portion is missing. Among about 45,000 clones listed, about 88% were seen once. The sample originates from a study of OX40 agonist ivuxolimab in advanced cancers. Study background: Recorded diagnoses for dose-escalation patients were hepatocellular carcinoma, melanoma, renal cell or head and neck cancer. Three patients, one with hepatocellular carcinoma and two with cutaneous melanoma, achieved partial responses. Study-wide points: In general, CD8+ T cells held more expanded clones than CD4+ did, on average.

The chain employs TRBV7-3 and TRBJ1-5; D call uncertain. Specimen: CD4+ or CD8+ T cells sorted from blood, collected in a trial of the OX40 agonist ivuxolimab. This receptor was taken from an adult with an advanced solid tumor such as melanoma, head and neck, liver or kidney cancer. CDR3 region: CASSSHEVQPQHF. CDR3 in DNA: TGTGCCAGCAGCTCACACGAGGTGCAGCCCCAGCATTTT.